The text below deals with one TCR beta chain. Its antigen is unidentified. Other nucleotide sequences from this sample produce the same CDR3. This sample is part of a study of shared clonotypes between healthy human individuals. On the study more broadly: Per-donor plates numbered three CD4 naive, three CD4 memory, two CD8 naive and one CD8 memory.

Regarding the study as a whole: Sharing across four donors was seen in about 5% of naive CD4 clonotypes. Inspection by rarefaction showed sorted-subset sequencing to be incomplete despite large depth.

Roughly 33,000 T cell genomes, or about 0.2 ug DNA, went into the sorted-subset replicate PCRs. Sequencing was performed with immunoSEQ multiplex PCR; in TCRdb, only in-frame clones are kept and a portion is missing. The sample has some 1,900,000 clones, approximately 95% seen once. V lost 5 bases and J 6 bases, leaving 8 bases between the germline ends. Germline assignment: CDR1 SEHNR and CDR2 FQNEAQ (reference sequence). CDR3 length: 11 residues. Naive CD8 cells, CD45RO-negative and positively selected for CCR7, excluded terminally differentiated effector memory CD45RA+ cells. This TCR came from a man aged 18 to 35 in good health. Sequencing input: naive CD8+ T cells sorted from blood. V gene TRBV7-9 combines with J gene TRBJ2-7; perhaps TRBD2 as D (6 bases). Here the CDR3 DNA reads TGTGCCAGCAGCCAGACTAGCGAGCAGTACTTC. Translation: CASSQTSEQYF.